The 20 T cell receptor beta chains below come from one sample, sequenced in a study of shared clonotypes between healthy human individuals. Assay used: immunoSEQ multiplex PCR; TCRdb lists only in-frame clones, some missing. The data show roughly 1,100,000 clones, about 80% seen once. Sequencing was performed on memory CD4+ T cells sorted from blood. The subset here: CD45RA-negative fraction. The receptors were sampled from a man aged 18 to 30 in good health.

In the case of this clone: Other DNA sequences in the sample encode the same CDR3. The chain recombines TRBV11-2 with TRBJ1-5, with TRBD1 as a possible D gene (5 bases). The CDR3 length is 14 residues. The germline gives CDR1 SGHAT, CDR2 FQNNGV. V was cut by 5 bases and J by 2 bases, with 10 bases left in between. DNA for the CDR3: TGTGCCAGCAGCCCGGGGGGGGGCAATCAGCCCCAGCATTTT. It translates to CASSPGGGNQPQHF.

J is TRBJ2-5 and V is TRBV7-9, with TRBD1 identical over 7 bases. V was pared by 5 bases and J by 0 bases, with 12 bases of the junction left unmatched. CDR3 size: 17 residues. Germline V gene sequence: CDR1 SEHNR, CDR2 FQNEAQ (reference sequence). The CDR3 DNA reads TGTGCCAGCAGCAGTCTATCCGGGACAGTGTACCAAGAGACCCAGTACTTC. Its protein is CASSSLSGTVYQETQYF.

The chain joins TRBV7-2 to TRBJ1-5, with a weak D call TRBD1 (6 bases). Trimming took 5 bases from V and 3 from J, leaving 11 bases between them. CDR1 SGHTA and CDR2 FQGNSA come from the germline V gene. There are 14 residues in the CDR3. The CDR3 here is CASSPRTANQPQHF. The CDR3, as DNA: TGTGCCAGCAGCCCCAGGACAGCCAATCAGCCCCAGCATTTT.

The CDR3 nucleotides read TGTGCCAGTAGTAGAGTAGGGGACATTCAGTACTTC. Residues: CASSRVGDIQYF. This chain joins TRBV19 and TRBJ2-4, with a possible D match to TRBD1 (5 bases). The ends were cut back, 4 bases at V and 8 bases at J, with 9 bases in the middle. Germline V gives CDR1 LNHDA, CDR2 SQIVND (reference sequence). The CDR3 has 12 amino acids.

Regarding this clone: A read error may account for a junction end that differs from germline. The chain uses TRBV7-7 and TRBJ2-5; D may match TRBD1 or TRBD2 (6 bases each). Germline lookup yields CDR1 SSHAT and CDR2 FNYEAQ (reference sequence). This CDR3 comprises 14 residues. The CDR3 sequence is CASSSGALQETQYF. CDR3 DNA sequence: TGTGCTAGCAGTTCGGGGGCTCTTCAAGAGACCCAGTACTTC.

The CDR3 bases are TGTGCCAGCAGAACTCCCGACTTCCAAGAGACCCAGTACTTC. Its translation is CASRTPDFQETQYF. The gene calls are TRBV2 and TRBJ2-5; D call uncertain. The CDR3 length is 14 residues. Germline CDR1 reads SNHLY; CDR2 reads FYNNEI. V gave up 6 bases and J gave up 1 base, with 12 bases separating them.

This clone was seen a few times. This chain connects TRBV7-9 to TRBJ2-5, with D perhaps TRBD1 (5 bases). The CDR3 loop spans 11 amino acids. Per germline, CDR1 SEHNR and CDR2 FQNEAQ (reference sequence). Between the trimmed V and J ends, which lost 10 bases and 4 bases, there was a span of 10 bases. The CDR3, as DNA: TGTGCCAACGGGCAGGGAGAGACCCAGTACTTC. The encoded protein is CANGQGETQYF.

This clone was seen only once. This rearrangement joins TRBV2 to TRBJ2-3; D unresolved. Per the germline V gene, CDR1 is SNHLY and CDR2 is FYNNEI. Trimming pared 7 bases from V and 2 bases from J, leaving 10 bases between. The CDR3 runs 13 residues. The CDR3 DNA reads as TGTGCCAGCAAGGCCAGTTTCACAGATACGCAGTATTTT. Translated, it gives CASKASFTDTQYF.

The rearrangement uses TRBV6-6 and TRBJ1-4, with no clear D. Germline loops: CDR1 MNHNY, CDR2 SVGAGI (reference sequence). The CDR3 runs 14 residues. Trimming removed 1 base from V and 4 bases from J, with 7 bases in between. The CDR3 DNA is TGTGCCAGCAGTTACTTGGGCAGTAATGAAAAACTGTTTTTT. Its translation is CASSYLGSNEKLFF.

The gene calls are TRBV10-3 and TRBJ2-5; D is perhaps TRBD1 or TRBD2 (5 bases each). CDR1 is ENHRY, CDR2 SYGVKD, per germline. This CDR3 contains 16 residues. Trimming removed 4 bases from V and 5 bases from J, with 20 bases in between. CDR3 amino acids: CAISGRGSGEGETQYF. The CDR3 nucleotides read TGTGCCATCAGTGGTCGGGGATCAGGAGAGGGGGAGACCCAGTACTTC.

The table lists this clone with a count of one. This sequence joins TRBV27 and TRBJ1-4; 7 bases are shared with TRBD1. After removal of 6 bases from V and 4 bases from J, the junction contained 5 bases not matched to a gene. The CDR3 spans 14 residues. The germline gives CDR1 MNHEY, CDR2 SMNVEV (reference sequence). CDR3 in DNA: TGTGCCAGCAGGCTACAGGGGCTTAATGAAAAACTGTTTTTT. Its translation: CASRLQGLNEKLFF.

The V call is TRBV28, the J call TRBJ1-1; 7 nucleotides align to TRBD1. The J segment lost 5 bases and the V segment lost 6 bases, leaving 6 bases of the junction unmatched. From germline, CDR1 is MDHEN and CDR2 SYDVKM. The length of the CDR3 is 13 residues. Here the CDR3 DNA reads TGTGCCAGCAGGAGCAGGGGGAGAACTGAAGCTTTCTTT. The encoded protein is CASRSRGRTEAFF.

This clone was found once. The rearrangement joins TRBV9 to TRBJ2-5; 10 bases are shared with TRBD2. This CDR3 is built from 14 residues. The germline gives CDR1 SGDLS, CDR2 YYNGEE. After removal of 0 bases from V and 5 bases from J, the junction contained 1 base not matched to a gene. CDR3: CASSVELAGETQYF. The CDR3 DNA is TGTGCCAGCAGCGTAGAACTAGCGGGGGAGACCCAGTACTTC. Filled out from reference TRBV9 and TRBJ2-5, the complete variable domain reads DSGVTQTPKHLITATGQRVTLRCSPRSGDLSVYWYQQSLDQGLQFLIQYYNGEERAKGNILERFSAQQFPDLHSELNLSSLELGDSALYFCASSVELAGETQYFGPGTRLLVL.

This clone was recorded a few times. The chain has TRBV19 and TRBJ2-3; D ambiguous. Germline CDR1 is LNHDA and CDR2 is SQIVND (reference sequence). V was clipped by 3 bases and J by 3 bases, with 10 bases between them. There are 14 residues in the CDR3. For the CDR3, the DNA is TGTGCCAGTAGTATGGGCTTCGGGACAGATACGCAGTATTTT. This encodes CASSMGFGTDTQYF.

The chain is built from TRBV5-6 and TRBJ2-4; the match to TRBD1 covers 8 bases. CDR3 size: 14 residues. The germline V gene has CDR1 SGHDT and CDR2 YYEEEE. Trimming removed 4 bases from V and 5 bases from J; junction bases left unmatched: 5. The CDR3 DNA is TGTGCCAGCAGCATATACAGGGGGGAAAACATTCAGTACTTC. As protein: CASSIYRGENIQYF. The full variable domain, its missing parts supplied by reference TRBV5-6 and TRBJ2-4, is DAGVTQSPTHLIKTRGQQVTLRCSPKSGHDTVSWYQQALGQGPQFIFQYYEEEERQRGNFPDRFSGHQFPNYSSELNVNALLLGDSALYLCASSIYRGENIQYFGAGTRLSVL.

This rearrangement joins TRBV19 to TRBJ1-2; 7 positions match TRBD1. Losses at the gene ends were 8 bases for V and 4 bases for J; bases not matched to a gene: 10. Germline CDR1 reads LNHDA; CDR2 reads SQIVND (reference sequence). The CDR3 extends over 14 amino acids. The CDR3 sequence is CASSAGTASYGYTF. Here the CDR3 DNA reads TGTGCCAGTTCGGCCGGGACAGCATCCTATGGCTACACCTTC.

This clone turned up a few times. This chain links TRBV29-1 with TRBJ2-2; D may match TRBD1 or TRBD2 (6 bases each). CDR3 size: 14 residues. V was pared by 3 bases and J by 6 bases, with 14 bases between. The germline V gene has CDR1 SQVTM and CDR2 ANQGSEA. In DNA form, the CDR3 reads TGCAGCGTTGAGGGGCCGGGGGCAGCCGGGGAGCTGTTTTTT. This sequence encodes CSVEGPGAAGELFF.

V and J are TRBV18 and TRBJ1-3, with D perhaps matching TRBD1 (6 bases). V dropped 3 bases and J dropped 4 bases, with 19 bases sitting between them. The germline V gene has CDR1 KGHSH and CDR2 LQKENI. The CDR3 contains 17 residues. CDR3 in amino acids: CASSPNQGTGTGNTIYF. In nucleotides, the CDR3 is TGTGCCAGCTCACCTAACCAGGGGACCGGGACCGGAAACACCATATATTTT. Drawing the rest from reference TRBV18 and TRBJ1-3, the complete variable domain is NAGVMQNPRHLVRRRGQEARLRCSPMKGHSHVYWYRQLPEEGLKFMVYLQKENIIDESGMPKERFSAEFPKEGPSILRIQQVVRGDSAAYFCASSPNQGTGTGNTIYFGEGSWLTVV.

As concerns this clone: Other DNA sequences within the sample encode an identical CDR3. The chain uses TRBV4-3 and TRBJ2-7; 11 positions agree with TRBD1. The V and J ends lost 3 bases and 2 bases, in that order; junction bases with no gene match: 0. The CDR3 runs 14 residues. CDR1 is LGHNA, CDR2 YSLEER, per germline. This CDR3 reads CASSQDRGPYEQYF. The CDR3 nucleotides are TGCGCCAGCAGCCAGGACAGGGGGCCCTACGAGCAGTACTTC.

The chain employs TRBV6-6 and TRBJ2-7; 9 nucleotides match TRBD1. Unmatched junction bases numbered 9, after V lost 7 bases and J lost 2 bases. The V gene's germline CDR1 is MNHNY and CDR2 SVGAGI (reference sequence). The CDR3 contains 15 residues. CDR3 bases: TGTGCCAGCAACGAAGAGGGGACAGGGACCTACGAGCAGTACTTC. Its translation: CASNEEGTGTYEQYF.